Listed here is a single T cell receptor (beta chain). These data come from a study of blood T cell repertoires in COVID-19. Per germline, CDR1 SGDLS and CDR2 YYNGEE. V was trimmed by 0 bases and J by 5 bases, leaving 11 bases between them. The CDR3 length is 14 residues. Libraries were prepared by immunoSEQ multiplex PCR; TCRdb keeps only in-frame clonotypes and omits some of them. The sample has a few hundred thousand clones; roughly 90% are singletons. Participants were aged 18 to 89 years, lived in under 25 US areas, and enrolled virtually. The specimen was PBMCs or T cells enriched from blood (not recorded which). This sequence was found in a woman between 35 and 50 years old who had been exposed to COVID-19. The chain combines TRBV9 with TRBJ2-5; tentative D call: TRBD2 (6 bases). CDR3 in DNA: TGTGCCAGCAGCGTAGGGGGACTGGGGGAGACCCAGTACTTC. This encodes CASSVGGLGETQYF.